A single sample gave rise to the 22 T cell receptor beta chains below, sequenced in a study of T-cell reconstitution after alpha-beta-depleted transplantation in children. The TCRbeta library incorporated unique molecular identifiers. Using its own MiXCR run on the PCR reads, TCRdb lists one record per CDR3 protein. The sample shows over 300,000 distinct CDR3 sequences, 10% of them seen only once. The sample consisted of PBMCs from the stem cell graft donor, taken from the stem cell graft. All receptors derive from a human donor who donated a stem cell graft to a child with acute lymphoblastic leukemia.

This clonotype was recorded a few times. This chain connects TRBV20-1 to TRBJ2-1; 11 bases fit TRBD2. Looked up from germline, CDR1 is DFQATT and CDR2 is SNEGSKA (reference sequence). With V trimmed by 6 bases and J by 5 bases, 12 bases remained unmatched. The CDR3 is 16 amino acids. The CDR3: CSACPTSGGDNNEQFF. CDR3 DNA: TGCAGTGCCTGCCCTACTAGCGGGGGAGACAACAATGAGCAGTTCTTC.

The CDR3 is CASSSPSGNTYNEQFF. CDR3 DNA: TGTGCCAGCAGTTCCCCCTCCGGGAATACCTACAATGAGCAGTTCTTC. The rearrangement joins TRBV28 to TRBJ2-1; D perhaps matches TRBD2 (5 bases). The CDR3 consists of 16 residues. From germline, CDR1 is MDHEN and CDR2 SYDVKM. V lost 4 bases to trimming and J lost 2 bases, with 15 bases between them.

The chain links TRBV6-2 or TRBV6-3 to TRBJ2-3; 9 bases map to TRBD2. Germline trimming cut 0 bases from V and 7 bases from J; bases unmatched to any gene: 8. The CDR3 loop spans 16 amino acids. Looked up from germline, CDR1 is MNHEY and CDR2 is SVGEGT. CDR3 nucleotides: TGTGCCAGCAGTTACTCGACAGCGGGAGGTATAAATACGCAGTATTTT. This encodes CASSYSTAGGINTQYF.

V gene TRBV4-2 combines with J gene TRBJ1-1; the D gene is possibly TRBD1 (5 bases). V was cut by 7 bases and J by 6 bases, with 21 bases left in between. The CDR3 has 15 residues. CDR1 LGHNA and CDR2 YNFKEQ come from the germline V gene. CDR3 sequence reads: CASNPSVGGFPEAFF. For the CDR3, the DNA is TGTGCCAGCAACCCAAGCGTCGGGGGGTTCCCTGAAGCTTTCTTT.

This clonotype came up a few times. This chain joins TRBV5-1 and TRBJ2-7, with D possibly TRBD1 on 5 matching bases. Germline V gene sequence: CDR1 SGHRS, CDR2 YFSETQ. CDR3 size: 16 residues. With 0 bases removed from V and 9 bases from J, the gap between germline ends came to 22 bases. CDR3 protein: CASSLVSMTDLPWQYF. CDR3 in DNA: TGCGCCAGCAGCTTGGTGTCGATGACAGACCTACCTTGGCAGTACTTC.

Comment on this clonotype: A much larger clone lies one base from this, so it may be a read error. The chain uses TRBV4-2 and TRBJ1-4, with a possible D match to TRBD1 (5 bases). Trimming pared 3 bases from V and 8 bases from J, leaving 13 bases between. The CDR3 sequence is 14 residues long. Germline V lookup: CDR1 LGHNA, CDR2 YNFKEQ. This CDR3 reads CASSQNRWAEKLFF. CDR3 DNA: TGTGCCAGCAGCCAGAACAGGTGGGCGGAAAAACTGTTTTTT.

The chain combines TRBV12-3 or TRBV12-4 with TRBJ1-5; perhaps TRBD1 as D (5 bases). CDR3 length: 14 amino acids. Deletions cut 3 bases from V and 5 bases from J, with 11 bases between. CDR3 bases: TGTGCCAGCAGTTTTGCGACAGCTGATCAGCCCCAGCATTTT. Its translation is CASSFATADQPQHF.

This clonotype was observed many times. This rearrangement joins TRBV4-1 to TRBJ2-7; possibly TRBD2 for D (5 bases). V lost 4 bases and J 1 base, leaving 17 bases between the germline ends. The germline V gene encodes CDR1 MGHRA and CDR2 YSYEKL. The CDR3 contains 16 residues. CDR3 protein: CASSPEPGIRSYEQYF. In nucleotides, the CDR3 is TGCGCCAGCAGCCCGGAGCCGGGAATACGGTCCTACGAGCAGTACTTC.

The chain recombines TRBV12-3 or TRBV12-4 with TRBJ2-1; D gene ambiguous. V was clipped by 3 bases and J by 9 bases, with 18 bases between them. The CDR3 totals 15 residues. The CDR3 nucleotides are TGTGCCAGCAGTTTCCTCACTACCGCATGGGGTGAGCAGTTCTTC. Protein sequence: CASSFLTTAWGEQFF.

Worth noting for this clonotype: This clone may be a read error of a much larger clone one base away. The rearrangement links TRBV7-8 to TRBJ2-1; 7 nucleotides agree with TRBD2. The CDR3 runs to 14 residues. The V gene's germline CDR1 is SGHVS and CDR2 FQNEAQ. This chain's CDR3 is CASSLVGGNNKQFF. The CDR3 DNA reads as TGTGCCAGCAGCTTAGTGGGGGGGAACAATAAGCAGTTCTTC.

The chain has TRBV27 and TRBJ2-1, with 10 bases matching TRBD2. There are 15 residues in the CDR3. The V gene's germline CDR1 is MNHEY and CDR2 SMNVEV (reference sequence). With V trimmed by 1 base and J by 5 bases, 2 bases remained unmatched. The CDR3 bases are TGTGCCAGCAGTTTATTTACTAGCGGGAACAATGAGCAGTTCTTC. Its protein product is CASSLFTSGNNEQFF.

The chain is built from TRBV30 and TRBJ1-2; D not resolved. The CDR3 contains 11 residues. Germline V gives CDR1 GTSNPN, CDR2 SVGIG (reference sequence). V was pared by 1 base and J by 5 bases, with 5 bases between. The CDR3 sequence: CAWSAVYGYTF. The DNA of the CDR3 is TGTGCCTGGAGTGCAGTATATGGCTACACCTTC.

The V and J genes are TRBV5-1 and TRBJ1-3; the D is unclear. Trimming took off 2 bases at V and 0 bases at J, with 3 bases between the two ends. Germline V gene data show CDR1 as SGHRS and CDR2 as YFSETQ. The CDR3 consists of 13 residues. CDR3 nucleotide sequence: TGCGCCAGCAGCTTCAACTCTGGAAACACCATATATTTT. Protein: CASSFNSGNTIYF.

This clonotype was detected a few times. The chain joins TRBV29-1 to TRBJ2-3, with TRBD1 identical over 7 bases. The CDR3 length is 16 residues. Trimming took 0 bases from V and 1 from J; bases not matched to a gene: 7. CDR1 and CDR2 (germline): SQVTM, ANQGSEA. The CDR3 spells CSVEDGQGVGTDTQYF. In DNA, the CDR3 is TGCAGCGTTGAAGATGGCCAGGGGGTTGGCACAGATACGCAGTATTTT.

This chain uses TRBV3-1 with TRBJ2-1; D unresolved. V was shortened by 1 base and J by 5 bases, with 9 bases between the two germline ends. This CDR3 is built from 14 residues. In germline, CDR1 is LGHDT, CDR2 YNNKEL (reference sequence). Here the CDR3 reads CASSQGWDHNEQFF. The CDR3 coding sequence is TGTGCCAGCAGCCAAGGATGGGATCACAATGAGCAGTTCTTC.

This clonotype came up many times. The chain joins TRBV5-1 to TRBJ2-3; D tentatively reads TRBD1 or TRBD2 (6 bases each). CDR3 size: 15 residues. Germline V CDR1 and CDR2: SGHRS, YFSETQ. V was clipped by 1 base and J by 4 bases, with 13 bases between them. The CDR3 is CASSLLGGASDTQYF. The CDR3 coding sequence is TGCGCCAGCAGCTTGCTGGGGGGCGCATCAGATACGCAGTATTTT.

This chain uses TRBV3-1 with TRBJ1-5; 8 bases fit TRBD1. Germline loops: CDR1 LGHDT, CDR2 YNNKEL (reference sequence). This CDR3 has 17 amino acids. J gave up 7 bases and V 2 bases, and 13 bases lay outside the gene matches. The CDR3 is CASSQSGTGLVHQPQHF. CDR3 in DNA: TGTGCCAGCAGCCAATCCGGGACAGGCTTAGTACACCAGCCCCAGCATTTT.

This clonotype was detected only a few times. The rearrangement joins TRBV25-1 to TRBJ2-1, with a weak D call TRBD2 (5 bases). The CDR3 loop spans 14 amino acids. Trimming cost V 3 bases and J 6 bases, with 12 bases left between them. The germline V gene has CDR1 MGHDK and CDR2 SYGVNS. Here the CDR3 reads CASSDTSRFNEQFF. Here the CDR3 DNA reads TGTGCCAGCAGTGACACTAGTCGGTTCAATGAGCAGTTCTTC.

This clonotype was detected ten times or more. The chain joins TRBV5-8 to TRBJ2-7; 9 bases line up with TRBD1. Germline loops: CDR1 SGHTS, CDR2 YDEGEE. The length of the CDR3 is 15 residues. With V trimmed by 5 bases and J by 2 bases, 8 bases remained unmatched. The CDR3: CASRKDRGSAYEQYF. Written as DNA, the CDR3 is TGTGCCAGCAGAAAGGACAGGGGATCCGCCTACGAGCAGTACTTC.

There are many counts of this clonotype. The CDR3 coding sequence is TGTGCCAGCAGTACTTCAACAGGGGCCTACACCTTC. Translated: CASSTSTGAYTF. The chain couples TRBV6-5 to TRBJ1-2; TRBD1 agrees at 7 bases. V trimming: 5 bases; J trimming: 10 bases; junction bases outside the gene matches: 7. From germline, CDR1 is MNHEY and CDR2 SVGAGI. The CDR3 runs to 12 residues.

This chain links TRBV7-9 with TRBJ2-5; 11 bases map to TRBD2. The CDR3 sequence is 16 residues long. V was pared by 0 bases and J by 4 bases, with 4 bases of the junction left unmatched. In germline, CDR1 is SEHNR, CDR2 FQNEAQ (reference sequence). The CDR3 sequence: CASSLATSGGGETQYF. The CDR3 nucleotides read TGTGCCAGCAGCTTAGCCACTAGCGGGGGAGGAGAGACCCAGTACTTC.

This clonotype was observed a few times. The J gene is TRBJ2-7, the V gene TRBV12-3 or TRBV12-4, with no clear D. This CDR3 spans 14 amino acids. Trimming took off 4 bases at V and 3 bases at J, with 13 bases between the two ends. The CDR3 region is CASSSPKQNYEQYF. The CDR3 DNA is TGTGCCAGCAGTTCGCCGAAACAAAACTACGAGCAGTACTTC.